This TCR beta chain was captured by sequencing in a study of shared clonotypes between healthy human individuals (dated by TCRdb to 2020 to 2022). At the level of the whole study: The cohort comprised two women and three men aged 18 to 49 years. Per donor, three plates each were used for CD4 naive and CD4 memory, two for CD8 naive, and one for CD8 memory. Blood TCR repertoires of about 5 healthy adults were deeply sequenced to estimate repertoire size and the extent of clonotype sharing between individuals. To increase sequencing depth and limit assay-specific biases, TCR repertoire library preparation and sequencing were carried out by different laboratories using diverse techniques. Each donor's leukapheresis produced roughly between roughly 0.85 and 9 billion PBMCs.

Overall study results and their limits: When a few donors were compared, the shared fraction of clonotypes was around 5.1% for naive CD4, approximately 3.5% for naive CD8, 2% to 2.5% for memory CD4, and 0.4% for memory CD8. Even with the large sequencing depth, rarefaction of the sorted-subset datasets indicated that sequencing was incomplete. Because the study included only a small number of donors, the genetic and exposure-history diversity represented was limited. Estimated clonotype richness was generally larger for naive than for memory subsets. Pairwise subsampling led to the expectation that sequencing depth would affect the degree of clonotype sharing among donors. Compared with non-shared clonotypes, clonotypes shared by all four sorted-subset donors had higher generation probabilities. Sampling was limited to blood, and TCR repertoires in tissue likely differ from TCR repertoires in blood.

Worth noting for this clone: Its antigen remains undetermined. No much larger clone exists at a distance of one base, and base qualities are not known.

TCR CDR3 regions were amplified from genomic DNA by multiplex PCR using the deep immunoSEQ assay. Extracted genomic DNA from each cell subset was spread evenly across all wells of several immunoSEQ 96-well plates, with each plate serving as a replicate. For sorted subsets, roughly 200 ng genomic DNA, equal to 30,000 or so T cell genomes, was loaded into each replicate PCR. The purified libraries were quantified using a Qubit 3.0 fluorometer, sized with a Bioanalyzer 2100, and then quantified again using the KAPA Library Quantification kit. Every immunoSEQ 96-well plate was sequenced on a separate single-read 150-cycle Illumina NextSeq 550 flow cell. The study's processing was this. Because the immunoSEQ output included only junctional sequences and no quality scores, the filtering could not be the same as the filtering used for full-length reads. Sequences were annotated with PyIR, a Python wrapper for IgBLAST v1.9, using IMGT germline references to assign V/J genes and CDR3. Reads with weak V/J assignments (E-value above 1e-6), missing CDR3, stop codons, out-of-frame junctions, or ambiguous translated residues were removed. V3J clonotypes were defined by identical inferred V gene, J gene, and CDR3 amino acid sequence. The percentage overlap between two repertoires was calculated by dividing the number of shared unique clonotypes by the size of the smaller repertoire. Richness of each repertoire was evaluated using RTK rarefaction, the Chao1 estimator, and Recon v2.1 estimates of unobserved clonotypes. OLGA was used to compute generation probabilities for all TCRbeta clonotypes that the gDNA method yielded from four donors. In its TCRdb copy, this immuneACCESS table keeps in-frame sequences only and misses some clones. Where compared with another copy, unresolved V genes explain less than half of these, and the others have no known cause. V, J and clone size are those of that table, while D and trimming were read from the DNA. In this sample the table shows about 2.2 million clones, approximately 92% of which occur a single time. The ten top clones hold 1.5% to 2% of the sample.

CD8 naive samples consisted of CD45RO-negative cells that were positively selected for CCR7, yielding a CD45RA+CCR7+ population without TemRA cells. Donors were healthy HIV-negative adults with no recently reported acute infections or vaccinations. Every donor was a Caucasian adult residing in Nashville, Tennessee, USA. Blood was obtained by leukapheresis, after which PBMCs were separated by Ficoll-Histopaque density gradient centrifugation and cryopreserved in liquid nitrogen vapor phase. Analytical flow cytometry was used to check the purity and quantity of every magnetically sorted T cell population. Genomic DNA was isolated from each sorted fraction and quantified by UV absorbance on a Nanodrop 2000c. From its cysteine to its phenylalanine, the CDR3 spans 16 amino acids. Just CDR3 DNA is preserved here, 48 bases in frame from base 1. V ends up 4 bases short and J 4 bases short, with an unmatched junction base count of 6. The germline V gene gives CDR1 as SGDLS and CDR2 as YYNGEE.

The source of this sequence is a man younger than 30 in good health. Some clones in this sample may be carry-over from other donors' samples. The chain is assembled from TRBV9 and TRBJ2-3, and 13 bases in between align with TRBD2. Sequencing input: naive CD8+ T cells from PBMCs. The cell subset or site label here, explained by the study, means: CD45RA+CCR7+. The DNA is as follows: TGTGCCAGCAGCACGCGGACTAGCGGGAGTGCAGATACGCAGTATTTT. The encoded protein is CASSTRTSGSADTQYF.